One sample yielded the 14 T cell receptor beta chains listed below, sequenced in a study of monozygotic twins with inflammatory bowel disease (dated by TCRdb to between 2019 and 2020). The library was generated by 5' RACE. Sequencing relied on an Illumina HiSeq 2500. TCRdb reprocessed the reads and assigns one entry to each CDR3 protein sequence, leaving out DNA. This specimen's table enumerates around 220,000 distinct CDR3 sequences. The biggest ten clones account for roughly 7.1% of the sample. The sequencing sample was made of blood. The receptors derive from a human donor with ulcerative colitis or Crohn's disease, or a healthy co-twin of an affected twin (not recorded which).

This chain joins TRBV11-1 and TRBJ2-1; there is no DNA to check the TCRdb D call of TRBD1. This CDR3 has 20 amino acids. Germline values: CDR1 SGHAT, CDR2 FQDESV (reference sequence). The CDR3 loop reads CASSLRRDRTYPGMVNEQFF.

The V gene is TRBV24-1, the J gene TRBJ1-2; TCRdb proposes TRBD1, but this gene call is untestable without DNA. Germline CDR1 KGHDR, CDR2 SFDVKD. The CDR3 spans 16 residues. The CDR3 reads CATSDPGQDFNYGYTF.

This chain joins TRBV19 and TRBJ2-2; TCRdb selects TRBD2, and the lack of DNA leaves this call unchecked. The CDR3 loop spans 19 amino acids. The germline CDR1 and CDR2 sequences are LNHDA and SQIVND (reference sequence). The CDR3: CASIAPPGLAGVYAGELFF.

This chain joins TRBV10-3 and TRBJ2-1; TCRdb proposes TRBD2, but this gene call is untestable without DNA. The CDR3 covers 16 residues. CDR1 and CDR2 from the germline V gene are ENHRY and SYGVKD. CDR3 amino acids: CAISESPTSSSNEQLF.

CDR3 loop: CSALDRVVTNEKLFF. The genes are TRBV20-1 and TRBJ1-4; with no DNA, the TCRdb D assignment of TRBD1 cannot be verified. The germline gives CDR1 DFQATT, CDR2 SNEGSKA (reference sequence). The CDR3 is 15 residues long.

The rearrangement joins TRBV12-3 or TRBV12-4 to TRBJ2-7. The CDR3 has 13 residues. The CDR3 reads CASSRSLPYEQYF.

The CDR3 sequence: CASSFEGRGGLSEQFF. The chain recombines TRBV5-6 with TRBJ2-1; TCRdb reports TRBD2, a call that lacks DNA to check it against. The CDR3 has 16 residues. Germline CDR1 and CDR2: SGHDT and YYEEEE.

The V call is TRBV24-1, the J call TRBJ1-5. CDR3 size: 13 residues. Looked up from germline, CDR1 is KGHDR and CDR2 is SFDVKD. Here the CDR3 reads CATRGSENQPQHF.

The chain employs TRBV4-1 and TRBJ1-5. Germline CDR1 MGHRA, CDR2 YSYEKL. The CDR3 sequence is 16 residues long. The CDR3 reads CASSQAWDSGIMPQHF.

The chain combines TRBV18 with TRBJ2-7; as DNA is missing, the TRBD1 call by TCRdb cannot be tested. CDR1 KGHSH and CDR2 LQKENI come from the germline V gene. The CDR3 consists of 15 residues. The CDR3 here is CASSQQGGIGDEQYF.

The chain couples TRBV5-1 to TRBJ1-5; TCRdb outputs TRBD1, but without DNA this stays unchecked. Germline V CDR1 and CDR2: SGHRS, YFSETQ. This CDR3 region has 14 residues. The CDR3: CASSPGGSGEPQHF.

This CDR3 is CASSSRPTSGGSPREQYF. The J gene is TRBJ2-7, the V gene TRBV5-1; the D call of TRBD2 rests on TCRdb alone, since no DNA is present to check it. Germline CDR1 and CDR2: SGHRS and YFSETQ. This CDR3 has 18 amino acids.

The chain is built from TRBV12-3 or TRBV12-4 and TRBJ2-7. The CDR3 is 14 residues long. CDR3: CASSFGGNSYEQYF.

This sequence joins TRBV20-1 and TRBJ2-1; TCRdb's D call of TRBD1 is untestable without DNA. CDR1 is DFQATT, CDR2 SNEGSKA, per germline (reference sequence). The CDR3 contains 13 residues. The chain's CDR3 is CSARDPGRPEQFF.